Described below is a single T cell receptor beta chain sequence and its context. In germline, CDR1 is SGHRS, CDR2 YFSETQ. Trimming removed 4 bases from V and 2 bases from J; junction bases left unmatched: 9. This CDR3 is built from 15 residues. Authors' processing steps: Reference gene primer amplification gave estimated nucleated cell counts. Clones were read by immunoSEQ multiplex PCR, and TCRdb kept only the in-frame ones, dropping some. For V, J and clone size, that table is used; D and trimming come from the DNA. Of tens of thousands of clones listed, 89% are singletons. This sample is part of a study of blood T cell repertoires in COVID-19.

Sequencing was carried out using peripheral blood. This chain links TRBV5-1 with TRBJ2-7; 7 nucleotides align to TRBD1. The origin of this receptor is a man aged 55 to 69 with COVID-19, enrolled during active disease. Here the CDR3 reads CASSATGTAPYEQYF. The CDR3 DNA is TGCGCCAGCAGCGCCACCGGGACAGCCCCCTACGAGCAGTACTTC.